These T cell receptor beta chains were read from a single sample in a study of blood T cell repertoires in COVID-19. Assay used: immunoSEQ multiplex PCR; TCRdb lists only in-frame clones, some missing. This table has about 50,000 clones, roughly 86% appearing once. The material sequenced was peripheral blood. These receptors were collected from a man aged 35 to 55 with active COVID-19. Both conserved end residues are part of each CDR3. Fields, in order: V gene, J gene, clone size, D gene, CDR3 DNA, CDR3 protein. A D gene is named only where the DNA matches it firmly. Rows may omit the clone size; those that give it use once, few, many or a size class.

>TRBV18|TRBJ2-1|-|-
TGTGCCAGCTCAAGGTCGGGGAATGAGCAGTTCTTC
CASSRSGNEQFF
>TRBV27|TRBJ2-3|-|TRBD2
TGTGCCAGCAGTAGAATAGCGGGAGAGTTAGATACGCAGTATTTT
CASSRIAGELDTQYF
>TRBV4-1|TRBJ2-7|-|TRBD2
TGCGCCAGCAGCCCGGGACTAGCGGGACGTGAGCAGTACTTC
CASSPGLAGREQYF
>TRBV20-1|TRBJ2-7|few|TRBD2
TGCAGTGCTAGTAAGGGACTAGCGGGGCCCTCGGGCTACGAGCAGTACTTC
CSASKGLAGPSGYEQYF
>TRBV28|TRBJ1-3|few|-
TGTGCCAGCAGTTTACCGCAACTCGGGAACATGGGAAACACCATATATTTT
CASSLPQLGNMGNTIYF
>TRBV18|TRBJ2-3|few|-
TGTGCCAGCTCACAGGGACCAGACAGGGATACGCAGTATTTT
CASSQGPDRDTQYF
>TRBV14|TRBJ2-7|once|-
TGTGCCAGCAGCCAATCTCTAACCGGGAACGAGCAGTACTTC
CASSQSLTGNEQYF
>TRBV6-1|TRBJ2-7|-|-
TGTGCCAGCAGTGACCGGGGATACGAGCAGTACTTC
CASSDRGYEQYF
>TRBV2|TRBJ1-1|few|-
TGTGCCAGCAGACTTATTCCAGGGAACACTGAAGCTTTCTTT
CASRLIPGNTEAFF
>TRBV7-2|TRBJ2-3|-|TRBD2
TGTGCCAGCAGCTCCTGGACTAGCGTCACAGATACGCAGTATTTT
CASSSWTSVTDTQYF
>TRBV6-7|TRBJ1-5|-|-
TGTGCCAGCAGTTACTTCAGGGAAGATCGGACAGATAGCAATCAGCCCCAGCATTTT
CASSYFREDRTDSNQPQHF
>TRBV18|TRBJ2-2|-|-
TGTGCCAGCTCCCCAAAAAAGAGGACCGGGGAGCTGTTTTTT
CASSPKKRTGELFF
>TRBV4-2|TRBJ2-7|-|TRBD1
TGTGCCAGCAGCCAGGGCGGACAGGGATTCTACGAGCAGTACTTC
CASSQGGQGFYEQYF
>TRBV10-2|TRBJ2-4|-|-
TGCGCCAGCAGTAGGCAGATTAACGACATCAAAAACATTCAGTACTTC
CASSRQINDIKNIQYF
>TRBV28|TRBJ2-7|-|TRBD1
TGTGCCAGCAGTGCCCTGACAGGGGAAATTGGCGAGCAGTACTTC
CASSALTGEIGEQYF
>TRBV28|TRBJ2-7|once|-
TGTGCCAGCAGTTCAGCTGAGGGGGGGGAGTATTCCCTACATTACGAGCAGTACTTC
CASSSAEGGEYSLHYEQYF
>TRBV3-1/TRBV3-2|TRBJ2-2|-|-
TGTGCCAGCAGCCCCAGGGTAGGATCCGGGGAGCTGTTTTTT
CASSPRVGSGELFF
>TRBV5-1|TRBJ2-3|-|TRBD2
TGCGCCAGCACCCCGTGGGGTAGCGGGAAAAACACAGATACGCAGTATTTT
CASTPWGSGKNTDTQYF
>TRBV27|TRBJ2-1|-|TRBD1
TGTGCCAGCAGTTTAGGACAGGGGCCCAATGAGCAGTTCTTC
CASSLGQGPNEQFF
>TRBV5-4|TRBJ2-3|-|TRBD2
TGTGCCAGCAGCGTTAAACGGGGGGGCGGCACAGATACGCAGTATTTT
CASSVKRGGGTDTQYF
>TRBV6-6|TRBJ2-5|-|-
TGTGCCAGCAGTTATGGGGGAGTAGGAGGGGAAGAGACCCAGTACTTC
CASSYGGVGGEETQYF
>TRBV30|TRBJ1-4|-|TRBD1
TGTGCCTGGAGTCCTCCGGACAGGGCGGGTGAAAAACTGTTTTTT
CAWSPPDRAGEKLFF
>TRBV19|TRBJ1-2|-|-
TGTGCCAGTAGCCGAGACTCTAACTATGGCTACACCTTC
CASSRDSNYGYTF
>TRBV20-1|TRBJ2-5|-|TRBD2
TGCAGTGCTAGTGAGCTAGCGGGAGGGGAGACCCAGTACTTC
CSASELAGGETQYF
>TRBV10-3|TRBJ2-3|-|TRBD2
TGTGCCATCAGTGAGACCCCCGGAGCGGGAGGGGATACGCAGTATTTT
CAISETPGAGGDTQYF
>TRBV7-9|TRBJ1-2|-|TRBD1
TGTGCCAGCAGCTTAGGAGCTCCGGGACAGGGGAGGGCTAACTATGGCTACACCTTC
CASSLGAPGQGRANYGYTF
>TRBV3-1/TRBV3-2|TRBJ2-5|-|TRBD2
TGTGCCAGCAGCCTACCCACCCACCGGGACTATCAAGAGACCCAGTACTTC
CASSLPTHRDYQETQYF
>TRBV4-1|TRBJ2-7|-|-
TGCGCCAGCAGCCAAGATACTCTAGCGTGGAGCTACGAGCAGTACTTC
CASSQDTLAWSYEQYF
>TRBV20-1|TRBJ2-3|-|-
TGCAGTGCGATGACTAGTTATACGCAGTATTTT
CSAMTSYTQYF
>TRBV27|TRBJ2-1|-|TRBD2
TGTGCCAGCAGTTTTTCCAGCGGGAGCGGCCCCGCTAACAATGAGCAGTTCTTC
CASSFSSGSGPANNEQFF
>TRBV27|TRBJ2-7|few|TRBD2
TGTGCCAGCAGTCCGTGGACTAGCGGAGCAGGCGAGCAGTACTTC
CASSPWTSGAGEQYF
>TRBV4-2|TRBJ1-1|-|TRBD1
TGTGCCAGCAGCCGCGGACAGGTAGGGGCGAACACTGAAGCTTTCTTT
CASSRGQVGANTEAFF
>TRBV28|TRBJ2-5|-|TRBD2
TGTGCCAGCAGCCCCGGGACTAGTGCCCAAGAGACCCAGTACTTC
CASSPGTSAQETQYF
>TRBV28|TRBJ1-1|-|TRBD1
TGTGCCAGCAGTCCGGGGGGGACAGGGGGTGCTGGCACTGAAGCTTTCTTT
CASSPGGTGGAGTEAFF
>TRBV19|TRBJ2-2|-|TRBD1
TGTGCCAGTAAGGACAGGGGAAGAATCGGGGAGCTGTTTTTT
CASKDRGRIGELFF
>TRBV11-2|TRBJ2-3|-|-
TGTGCCAGCAGCCCAGACGGAAGAGGGCCGGATACGCAGTATTTT
CASSPDGRGPDTQYF
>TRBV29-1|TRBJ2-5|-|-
TGCAGCGTTGAGGGCTCGGATTATGGAGAGACCCAGTACTTC
CSVEGSDYGETQYF
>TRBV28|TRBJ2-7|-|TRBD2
TGTGCCAGCAGACTGCTCAGCGGGAGTCGCCACGAGCAGTACTTC
CASRLLSGSRHEQYF
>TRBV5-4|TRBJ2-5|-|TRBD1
TGTGCCAGCAAACAATCGACAGGGAAAGAGACCCAGTACTTC
CASKQSTGKETQYF
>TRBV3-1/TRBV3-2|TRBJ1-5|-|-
TGTGCCAGCAGCCCTGGGACGCGGCGGGACAATCAGCCCCAGCATTTT
CASSPGTRRDNQPQHF
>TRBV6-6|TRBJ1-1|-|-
TGTGCCAGCAGTTACTTCCCTCAGGGGCTGAGCACTGAAGCTTTCTTT
CASSYFPQGLSTEAFF
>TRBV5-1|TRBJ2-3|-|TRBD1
TGCGCCAGCAGTTCCGGGACAGGGCTAGATACGCAGTATTTT
CASSSGTGLDTQYF
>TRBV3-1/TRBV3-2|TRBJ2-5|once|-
TGTGCCAGCAGCCAAATACAACAAGAGACCCAGTACTTC
CASSQIQQETQYF
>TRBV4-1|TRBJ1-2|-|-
TGCGCCAGCAGCCAAGAGAGCGGGACCACTAACTATGGCTACACCTTC
CASSQESGTTNYGYTF
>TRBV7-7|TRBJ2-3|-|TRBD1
TGTGCTAGCAGCTTACAGGGGAACACAGATACGCAGTATTTT
CASSLQGNTDTQYF
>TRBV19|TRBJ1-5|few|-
TGTGCCAGTAGTATTCGGGCAGGGAATCCGCCCCAGCATTTT
CASSIRAGNPPQHF
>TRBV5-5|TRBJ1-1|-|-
TGTGCCAGCAGCTTGGGACTCTTGAACACTGAAGCTTTCTTT
CASSLGLLNTEAFF
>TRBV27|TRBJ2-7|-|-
TGTGCCAGCAGAGAGGTGGGGTGGGAGCCAGGTCAGGAGCAGTACTTC
CASREVGWEPGQEQYF
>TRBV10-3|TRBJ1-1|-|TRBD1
TGTGCCATCAGTGAGCTAGGGGGCCGAGGGGACACTGAAGCTTTCTTT
CAISELGGRGDTEAFF
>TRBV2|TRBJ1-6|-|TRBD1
TGTGCCGGGGGGACAGACCATAATTCACCCCTCCACTTT
CAGGTDHNSPLHF
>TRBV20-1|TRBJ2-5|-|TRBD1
TGCAGTGCCCCGGACAGGGAGACCCAGTACTTC
CSAPDRETQYF
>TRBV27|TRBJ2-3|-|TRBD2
TGTGCCAGCAGTCGGTGGACTAGCGGGTTTAGCACAGATACGCAGTATTTT
CASSRWTSGFSTDTQYF
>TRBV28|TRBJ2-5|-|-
TGTGCCAGCAGTCCCACCAGACAGGCGCAAGAGACCCAGTACTTC
CASSPTRQAQETQYF
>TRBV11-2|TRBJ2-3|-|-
TGTGCCAGCAGCTTAGGGCGGGATGGCAGCACAGATACGCAGTATTTT
CASSLGRDGSTDTQYF
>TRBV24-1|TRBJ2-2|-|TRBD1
TGTGCCACCAGTGACCCTCCTCCGGGACAGGAGAACACCGGGGAGCTGTTTTTT
CATSDPPPGQENTGELFF
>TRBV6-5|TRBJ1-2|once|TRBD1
TGTGCCAGCAGCGCAGAACAGGGGATTGGCTACACCTTC
CASSAEQGIGYTF